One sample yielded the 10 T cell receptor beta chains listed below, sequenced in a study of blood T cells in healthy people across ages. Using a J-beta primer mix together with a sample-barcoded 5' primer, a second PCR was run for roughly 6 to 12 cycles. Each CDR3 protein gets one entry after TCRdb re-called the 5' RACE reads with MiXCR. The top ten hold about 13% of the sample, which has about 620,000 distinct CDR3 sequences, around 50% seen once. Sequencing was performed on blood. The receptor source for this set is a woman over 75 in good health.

The CDR3 DNA is TGCAGTGCAAAAGAGACAGACTACAATGAGCAGTTCTTC. This gives the protein CSAKETDYNEQFF. The rearrangement uses TRBV20-1 and TRBJ2-1; possible D gene TRBD1, 5 bases. Germline CDR1 is DFQATT and CDR2 is SNEGSKA (reference sequence). The CDR3 extends over 13 amino acids. Trimming pared 6 bases from V and 3 bases from J, leaving 12 bases between.

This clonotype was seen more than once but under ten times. CDR3 nucleotides: TGTGCCACAATACCAGGCGGGGAAACCTACGAGCAGTACTTC. Protein product: CATIPGGETYEQYF. V usage is TRBV28 and J usage is TRBJ2-7; a possible D gene is TRBD2 (6 bases). Germline-derived CDR1 and CDR2 are MDHEN and SYDVKM. This CDR3 has 14 amino acids. Trimming took 10 bases from V and 2 from J, leaving 18 bases between them. Full variable domain (missing parts from reference TRBV28 and TRBJ2-7): DVKVTQSSRYLVKRTGEKVFLECVQDMDHENMFWYRQDPGLGLRLIYFSYDVKMKEKGDIPEGYSVSREKKERFSLILESASTNQTSMYLCATIPGGETYEQYFGPGTRLTVT.

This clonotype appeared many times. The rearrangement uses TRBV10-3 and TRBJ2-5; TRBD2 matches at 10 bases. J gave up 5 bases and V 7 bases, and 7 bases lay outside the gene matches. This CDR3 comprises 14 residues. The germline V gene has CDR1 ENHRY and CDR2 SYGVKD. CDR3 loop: CAIKGTSVAETQYF. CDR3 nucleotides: TGTGCCATCAAAGGGACTAGCGTCGCGGAGACCCAGTACTTC.

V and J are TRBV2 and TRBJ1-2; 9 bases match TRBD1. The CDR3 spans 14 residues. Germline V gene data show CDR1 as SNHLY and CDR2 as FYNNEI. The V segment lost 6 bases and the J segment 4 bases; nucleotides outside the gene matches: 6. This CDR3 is CASRGTGTIYGYTF. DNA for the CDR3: TGTGCCAGCAGGGGGACAGGGACCATCTATGGCTACACCTTC. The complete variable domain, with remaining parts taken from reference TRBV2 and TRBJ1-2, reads EPEVTQTPSHQVTQMGQEVILRCVPISNHLYFYWYRQILGQKVEFLVSFYNNEISEKSEIFDDQFSVERPDGSNFTLKIRSTKLEDSAMYFCASRGTGTIYGYTFGSGTRLTVV.

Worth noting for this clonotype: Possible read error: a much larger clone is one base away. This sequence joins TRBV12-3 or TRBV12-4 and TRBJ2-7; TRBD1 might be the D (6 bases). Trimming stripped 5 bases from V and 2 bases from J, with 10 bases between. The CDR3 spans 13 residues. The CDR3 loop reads CASSATGAYEQYF. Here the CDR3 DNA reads TGTGCCAGCAGTGCGACAGGTGCCTACGAGCAGTACTTC.

CDR3 sequence (DNA): TGTGCCAGCAGCCTCCTCCGGGACAAAGACTACGAGCAGTACTTC. Amino acids: CASSLLRDKDYEQYF. The V and J genes are TRBV25-1 and TRBJ2-7; a weak D match, TRBD1 (6 bases). Germline assignment: CDR1 MGHDK and CDR2 SYGVNS. CDR3 length: 15 amino acids. V lost 6 bases and J lost 3, with 18 bases in between.

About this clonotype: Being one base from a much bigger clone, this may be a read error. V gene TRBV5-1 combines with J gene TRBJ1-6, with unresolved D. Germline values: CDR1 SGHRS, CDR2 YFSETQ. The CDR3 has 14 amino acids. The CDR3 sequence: CASSRMDGSSPPHF. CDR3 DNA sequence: TGCGCCAGCAGCCGAATGGACGGATCGTCACCCCCCCACTTT. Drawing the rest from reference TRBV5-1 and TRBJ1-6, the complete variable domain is KAGVTQTPRYLIKTRGQQVTLSCSPISGHRSVSWYQQTPGQGLQFLFEYFSETQRNKGNFPGRFSGRQFSNSRSEMNVSTLELGDSALYLCASSRMDGSSPPHFGNGTRLTVT.

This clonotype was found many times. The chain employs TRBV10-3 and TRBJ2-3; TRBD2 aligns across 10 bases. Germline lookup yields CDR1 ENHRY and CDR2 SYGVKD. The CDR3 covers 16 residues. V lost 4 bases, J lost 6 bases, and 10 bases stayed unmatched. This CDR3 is CAISGGLAGAGDTQYF. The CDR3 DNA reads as TGTGCCATCAGTGGGGGGCTAGCGGGAGCTGGGGATACGCAGTATTTT.

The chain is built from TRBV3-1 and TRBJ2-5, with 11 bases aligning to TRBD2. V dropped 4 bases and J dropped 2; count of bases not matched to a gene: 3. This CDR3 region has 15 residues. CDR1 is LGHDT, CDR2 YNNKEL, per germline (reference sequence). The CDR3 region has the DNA TGTGCCAGCAGCCCCAGACTAGCGGGGCAAGAGACCCAGTACTTC. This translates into CASSPRLAGQETQYF.

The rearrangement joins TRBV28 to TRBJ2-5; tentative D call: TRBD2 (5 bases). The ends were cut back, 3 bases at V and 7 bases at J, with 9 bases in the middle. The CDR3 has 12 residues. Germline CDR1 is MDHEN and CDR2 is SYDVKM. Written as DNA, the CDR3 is TGTGCCAGCAGTTTTGGCGCGGGGACCCAGTACTTC. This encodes CASSFGAGTQYF.